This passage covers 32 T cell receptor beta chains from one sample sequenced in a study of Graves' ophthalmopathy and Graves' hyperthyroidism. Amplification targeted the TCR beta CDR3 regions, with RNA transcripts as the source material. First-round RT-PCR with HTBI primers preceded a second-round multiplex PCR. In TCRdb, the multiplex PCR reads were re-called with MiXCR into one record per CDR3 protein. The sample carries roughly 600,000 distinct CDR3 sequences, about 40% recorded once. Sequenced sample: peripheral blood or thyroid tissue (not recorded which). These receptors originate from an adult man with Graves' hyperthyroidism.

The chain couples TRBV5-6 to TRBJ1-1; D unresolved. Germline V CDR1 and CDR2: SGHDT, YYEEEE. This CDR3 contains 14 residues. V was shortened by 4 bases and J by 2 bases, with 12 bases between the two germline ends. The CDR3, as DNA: TGTGCCAGCAGCCCCTACTTTGACAACACTGAAGCTTTCTTT. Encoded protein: CASSPYFDNTEAFF.

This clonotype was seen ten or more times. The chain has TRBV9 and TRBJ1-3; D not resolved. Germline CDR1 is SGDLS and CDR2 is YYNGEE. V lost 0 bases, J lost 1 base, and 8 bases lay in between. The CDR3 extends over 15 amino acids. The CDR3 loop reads CASSVGASSGNTIYF. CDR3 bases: TGTGCCAGCAGCGTAGGAGCAAGTTCTGGAAACACCATATATTTT.

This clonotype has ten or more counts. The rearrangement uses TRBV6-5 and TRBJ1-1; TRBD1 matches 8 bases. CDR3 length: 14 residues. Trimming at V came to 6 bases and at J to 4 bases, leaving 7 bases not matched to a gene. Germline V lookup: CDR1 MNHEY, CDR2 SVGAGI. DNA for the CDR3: TGTGCCAGCAGGGAAAGACAGGGGTCCACTGAAGCTTTCTTT. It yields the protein CASRERQGSTEAFF.

DNA of the CDR3: TGTGCCACCAGTGATTTTGTTGCAGATACGCAGTATTTT. Translating gives CATSDFVADTQYF. The chain recombines TRBV24-1 with TRBJ2-3, with D uncertain. This CDR3 comprises 13 residues. Trimming removed 1 base at V and 4 bases at J, with 5 bases between. CDR1 is KGHDR, CDR2 SFDVKD, per germline.

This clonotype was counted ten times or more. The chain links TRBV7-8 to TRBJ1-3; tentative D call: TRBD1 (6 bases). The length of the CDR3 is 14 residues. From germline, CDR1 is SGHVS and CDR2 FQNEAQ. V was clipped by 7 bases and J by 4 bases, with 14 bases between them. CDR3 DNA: TGTGCCAGCACCGGTGGGGGCGCAGGAAACACCATATATTTT. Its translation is CASTGGGAGNTIYF.

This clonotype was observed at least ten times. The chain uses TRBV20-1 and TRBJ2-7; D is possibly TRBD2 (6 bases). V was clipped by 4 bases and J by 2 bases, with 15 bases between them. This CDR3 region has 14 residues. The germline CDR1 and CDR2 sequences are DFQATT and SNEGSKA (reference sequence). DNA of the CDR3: TGCAGTGCTAACTCCGAGCGGGTACCCTACGAGCAGTACTTC. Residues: CSANSERVPYEQYF.

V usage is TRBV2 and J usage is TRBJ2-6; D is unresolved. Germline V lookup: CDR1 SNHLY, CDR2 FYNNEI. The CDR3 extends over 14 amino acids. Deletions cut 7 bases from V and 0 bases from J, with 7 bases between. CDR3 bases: TGTGCCAGCATGGCCGCCTCTGGGGCCAACGTCCTGACTTTC. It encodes CASMAASGANVLTF.

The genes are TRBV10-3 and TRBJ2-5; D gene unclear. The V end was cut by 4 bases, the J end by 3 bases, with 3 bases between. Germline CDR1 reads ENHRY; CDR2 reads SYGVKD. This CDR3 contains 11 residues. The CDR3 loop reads CAISVKETQYF. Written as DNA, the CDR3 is TGTGCCATCAGTGTAAAAGAGACCCAGTACTTC.

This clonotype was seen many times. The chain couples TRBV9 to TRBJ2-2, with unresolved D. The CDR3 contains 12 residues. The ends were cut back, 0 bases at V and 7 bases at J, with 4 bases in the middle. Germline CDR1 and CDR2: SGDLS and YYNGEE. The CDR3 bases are TGTGCCAGCAGCGTAGATGTCGGGGAGCTGTTTTTT. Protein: CASSVDVGELFF.

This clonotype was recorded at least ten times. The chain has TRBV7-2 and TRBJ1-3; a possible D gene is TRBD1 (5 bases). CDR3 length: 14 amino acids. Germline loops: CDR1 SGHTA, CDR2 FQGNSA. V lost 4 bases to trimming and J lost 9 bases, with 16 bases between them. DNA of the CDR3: TGTGCCAGCAGCTCTTCTTGGGACGGGACCACCATATATTTT. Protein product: CASSSSWDGTTIYF.

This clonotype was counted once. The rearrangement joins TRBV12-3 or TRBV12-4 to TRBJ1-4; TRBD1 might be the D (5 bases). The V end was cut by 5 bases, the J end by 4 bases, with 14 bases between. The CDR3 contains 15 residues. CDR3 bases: TGTGCCAGCAGTATGGGGCGGGCCTTTAATGAAAAACTGTTTTTT. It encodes CASSMGRAFNEKLFF.

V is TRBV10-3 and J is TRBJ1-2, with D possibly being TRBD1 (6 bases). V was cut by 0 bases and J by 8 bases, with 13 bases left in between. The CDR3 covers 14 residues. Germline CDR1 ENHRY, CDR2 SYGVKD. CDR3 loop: CAISESAGATGYTF. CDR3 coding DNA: TGTGCCATCAGTGAGTCAGCAGGGGCTACCGGCTACACCTTC.

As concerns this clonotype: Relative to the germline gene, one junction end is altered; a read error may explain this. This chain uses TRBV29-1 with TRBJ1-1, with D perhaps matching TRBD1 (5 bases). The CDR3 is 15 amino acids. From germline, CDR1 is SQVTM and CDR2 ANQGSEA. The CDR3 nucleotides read TGCAGCGTTGGTGGGGCAGCCCGTAGGAACACTGGAGCTTTCTTT. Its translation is CSVGGAARRNTGAFF.

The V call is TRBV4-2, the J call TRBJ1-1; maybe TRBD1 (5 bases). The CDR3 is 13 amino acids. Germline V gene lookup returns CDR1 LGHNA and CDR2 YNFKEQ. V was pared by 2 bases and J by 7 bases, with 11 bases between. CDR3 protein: CASSQLQGVEAFF. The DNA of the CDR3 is TGTGCCAGCAGCCAACTTCAGGGTGTTGAAGCTTTCTTT.

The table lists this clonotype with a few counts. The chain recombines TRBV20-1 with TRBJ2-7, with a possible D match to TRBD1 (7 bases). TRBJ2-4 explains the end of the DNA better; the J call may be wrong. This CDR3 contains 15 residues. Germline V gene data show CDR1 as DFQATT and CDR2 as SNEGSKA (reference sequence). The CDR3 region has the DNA TGCAGTGCTAGAGTTAGACAGGGCGGGATCGGCATTCAGTACTTC. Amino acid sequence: CSARVRQGGIGIQYF.

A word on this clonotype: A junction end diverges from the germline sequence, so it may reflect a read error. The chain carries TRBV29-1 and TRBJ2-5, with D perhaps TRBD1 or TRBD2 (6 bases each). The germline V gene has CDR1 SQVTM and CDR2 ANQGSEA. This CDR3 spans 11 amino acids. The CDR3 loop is CSLEGGETQYF. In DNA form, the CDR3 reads TGCAGCCTTGAGGGGGGAGAGACCCAGTACTTC. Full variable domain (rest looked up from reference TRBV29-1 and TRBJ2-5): SAVISQKPSRDICQRGTSLTIQCQVDSQVTMMFWYRQQPGQSLTLIATANQGSEATYESGFVIDKFPISRPNLTFSTLTVSNMSPEDSSIYLCSLEGGETQYFGPGTRLLVL.

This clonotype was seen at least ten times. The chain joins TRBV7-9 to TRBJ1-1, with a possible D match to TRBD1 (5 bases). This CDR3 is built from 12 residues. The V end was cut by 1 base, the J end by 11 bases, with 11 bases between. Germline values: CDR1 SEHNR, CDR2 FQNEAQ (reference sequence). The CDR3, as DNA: TGTGCCAGCAGCTTAGGAGGGGTTGGCGCTTTCTTT. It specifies CASSLGGVGAFF.

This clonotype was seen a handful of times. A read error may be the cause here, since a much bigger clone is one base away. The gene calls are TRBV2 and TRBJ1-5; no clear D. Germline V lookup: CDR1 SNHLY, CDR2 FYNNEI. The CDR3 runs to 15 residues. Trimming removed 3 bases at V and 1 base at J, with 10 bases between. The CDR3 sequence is CASSEGSASNQPQHF. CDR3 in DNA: TGTGCCAGCAGTGAGGGGTCCGCAAGCAATCAGCCCCAGCATTTT.

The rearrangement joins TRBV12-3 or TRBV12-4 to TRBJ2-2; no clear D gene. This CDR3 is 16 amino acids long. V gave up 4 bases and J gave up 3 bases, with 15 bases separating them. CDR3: CASSYTIRLYTGELFF. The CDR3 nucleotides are TGTGCCAGCAGTTACACGATCCGGCTGTACACCGGGGAGCTGTTTTTT.

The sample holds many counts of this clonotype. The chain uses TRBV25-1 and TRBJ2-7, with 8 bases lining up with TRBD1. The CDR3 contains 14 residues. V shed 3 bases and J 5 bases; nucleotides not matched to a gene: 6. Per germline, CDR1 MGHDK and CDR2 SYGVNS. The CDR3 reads CASSDRTGSDEQYF. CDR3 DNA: TGTGCCAGCAGTGACCGGACAGGGTCCGACGAGCAGTACTTC.

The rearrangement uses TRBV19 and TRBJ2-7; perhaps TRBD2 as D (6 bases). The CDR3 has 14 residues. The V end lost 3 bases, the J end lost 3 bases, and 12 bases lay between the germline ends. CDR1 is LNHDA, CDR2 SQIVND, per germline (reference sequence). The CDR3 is CASSISQDYYEQYF. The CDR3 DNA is TGTGCCAGTAGTATCTCACAGGACTACTACGAGCAGTACTTC.

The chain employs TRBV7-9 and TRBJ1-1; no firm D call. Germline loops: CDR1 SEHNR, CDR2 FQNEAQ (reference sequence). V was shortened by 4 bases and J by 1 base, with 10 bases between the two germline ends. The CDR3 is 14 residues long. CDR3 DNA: TGTGCCAGCAGCTCCTCACGTTCGAACACTGAAGCTTTCTTT. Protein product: CASSSSRSNTEAFF.

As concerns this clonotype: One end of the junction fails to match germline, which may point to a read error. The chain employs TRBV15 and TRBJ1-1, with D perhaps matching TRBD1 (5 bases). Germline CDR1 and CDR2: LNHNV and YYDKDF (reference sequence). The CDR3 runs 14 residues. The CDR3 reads CATSRDLTAGEASF. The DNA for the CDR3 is TGTGCCACCAGCAGAGATCTGACAGCTGGTGAAGCTTCCTTT.

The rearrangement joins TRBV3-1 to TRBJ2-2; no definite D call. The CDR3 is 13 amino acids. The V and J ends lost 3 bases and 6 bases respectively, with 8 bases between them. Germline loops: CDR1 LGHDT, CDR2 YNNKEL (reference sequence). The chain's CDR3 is CASSQTTAGELFF. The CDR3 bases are TGTGCCAGCAGCCAGACGACGGCCGGGGAGCTGTTTTTT.

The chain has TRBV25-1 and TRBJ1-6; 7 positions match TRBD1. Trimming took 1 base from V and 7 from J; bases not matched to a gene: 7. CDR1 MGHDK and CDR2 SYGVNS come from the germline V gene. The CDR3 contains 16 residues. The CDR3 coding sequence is TGTGCCAGCAGTGAATGCGTACGGGACAGCAATTCACCCCTCCACTTT. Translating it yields CASSECVRDSNSPLHF.

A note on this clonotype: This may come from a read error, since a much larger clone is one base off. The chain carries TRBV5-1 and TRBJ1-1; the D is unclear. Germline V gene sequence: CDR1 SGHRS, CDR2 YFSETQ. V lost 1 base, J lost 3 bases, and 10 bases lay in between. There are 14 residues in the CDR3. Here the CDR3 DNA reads TGCGCCAGCAGCTTGAGTGGGGATGACACTGAAGCTTTCTTT. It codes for CASSLSGDDTEAFF.

This chain's CDR3 is CSATGGGPNEQFF. The CDR3 region has the DNA TGCAGTGCTACAGGGGGCGGTCCCAATGAGCAGTTCTTC. V usage is TRBV20-1 and J usage is TRBJ2-6, with 8 nucleotides matching TRBD1. The tail of the sequence fits TRBJ2-1 better, so the J call may be wrong. The CDR3 extends over 13 amino acids. CDR1 is DFQATT and CDR2 is SNEGSKA in the germline V gene (reference sequence).

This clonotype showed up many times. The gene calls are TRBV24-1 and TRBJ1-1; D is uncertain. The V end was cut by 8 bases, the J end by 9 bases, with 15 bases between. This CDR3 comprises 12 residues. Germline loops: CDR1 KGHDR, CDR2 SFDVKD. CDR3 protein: CATIGSSGQAFF. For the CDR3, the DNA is TGTGCCACCATCGGTTCGAGCGGGCAAGCTTTCTTT.

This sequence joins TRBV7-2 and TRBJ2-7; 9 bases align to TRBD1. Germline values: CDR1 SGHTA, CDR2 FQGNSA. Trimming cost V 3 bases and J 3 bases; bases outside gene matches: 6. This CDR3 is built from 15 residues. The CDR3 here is CASSLWTGELYEQYF. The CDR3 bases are TGTGCCAGCAGCTTGTGGACAGGGGAACTCTACGAGCAGTACTTC.

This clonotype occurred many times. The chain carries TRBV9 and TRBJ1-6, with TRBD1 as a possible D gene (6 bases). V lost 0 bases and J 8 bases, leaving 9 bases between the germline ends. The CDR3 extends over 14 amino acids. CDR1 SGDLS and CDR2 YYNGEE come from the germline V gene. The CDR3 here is CASSVVEGDSPLHF. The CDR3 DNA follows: TGTGCCAGCAGCGTAGTGGAGGGGGATTCACCCCTCCACTTT.

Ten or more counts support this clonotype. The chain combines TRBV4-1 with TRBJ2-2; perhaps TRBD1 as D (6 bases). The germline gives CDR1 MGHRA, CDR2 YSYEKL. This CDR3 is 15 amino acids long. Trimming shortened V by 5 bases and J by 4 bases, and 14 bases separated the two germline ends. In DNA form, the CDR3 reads TGCGCCAGCAGCGGGTACAGGGACGTCACCGGGGAGCTGTTTTTT. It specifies CASSGYRDVTGELFF.

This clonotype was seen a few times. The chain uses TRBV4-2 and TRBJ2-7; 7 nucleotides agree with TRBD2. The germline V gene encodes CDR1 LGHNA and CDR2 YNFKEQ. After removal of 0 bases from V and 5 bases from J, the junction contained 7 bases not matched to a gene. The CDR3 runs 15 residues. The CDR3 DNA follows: TGTGCCAGCAGCCAAGAGTGGACTAGAGCCGACGAGCAGTACTTC. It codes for CASSQEWTRADEQYF.